This entry lists 24 T cell receptor beta chains sequenced from one sample in a study of Graves' ophthalmopathy and Graves' hyperthyroidism. The authors amplified TCR beta CDR3 regions, and they did so from RNA transcripts for repertoire sequencing. Second-round multiplex PCR came after first-round RT-PCR with HTBI primers. TCRdb independently ran MiXCR on the multiplex PCR reads; one entry per CDR3 protein. Among a few hundred thousand distinct CDR3 sequences listed, around 21% were seen once. The sequenced sample consisted of peripheral blood. The source is a woman in her late teens or twenties with stable Graves' hyperthyroidism.

The sample holds many counts of this clonotype. The rearrangement links TRBV6-5 to TRBJ2-2; D not resolved. The CDR3 covers 16 residues. Trimming left V 0 bases short and J 0 bases short, with 8 bases between. The germline CDR1 and CDR2 sequences are MNHEY and SVGAGI. CDR3 in amino acids: CASSYSLGSNTGELFF. CDR3 in DNA: TGTGCCAGCAGTTACTCGTTAGGCTCGAACACCGGGGAGCTGTTTTTT.

This clonotype was picked up many times. The chain uses TRBV27 and TRBJ2-7; 7 nucleotides align to TRBD1. Looked up from germline, CDR1 is MNHEY and CDR2 is SMNVEV (reference sequence). The CDR3 extends over 15 amino acids. V lost 2 bases, J lost 4 bases, and 8 bases stayed unmatched. The CDR3 here is CASSLVRGQGYEQYF. CDR3 DNA sequence: TGTGCCAGCAGTTTAGTGAGGGGGCAAGGATACGAGCAGTACTTC.

At least ten counts were recorded for this clonotype. The chain carries TRBV24-1 and TRBJ2-7; D possibly uses TRBD1 or TRBD2 (5 bases each). With 4 bases removed from V and 2 bases from J, the gap between germline ends came to 17 bases. In germline, CDR1 is KGHDR, CDR2 SFDVKD. The CDR3 consists of 16 residues. In nucleotides, the CDR3 is TGTGCCACCAGTGACCCGACCGGGACGGGCCCCTACGAGCAGTACTTC. This gives the protein CATSDPTGTGPYEQYF.

In its sample, this clonotype was seen many times. V usage is TRBV20-1 and J usage is TRBJ1-1; a weak D match, TRBD1 (5 bases). CDR3 length equals 13 residues. The V gene lost 3 bases and the J gene lost 3 bases, with 11 bases spanning the gap. Germline V gene lookup returns CDR1 DFQATT and CDR2 SNEGSKA (reference sequence). The CDR3 sequence is CSASRVRDTEAFF. The CDR3 coding sequence is TGCAGTGCTAGCAGGGTACGGGACACTGAAGCTTTCTTT.

A few counts support this clonotype. This sequence joins TRBV12-3 or TRBV12-4 and TRBJ2-7; D might be TRBD2 (5 bases). V was cut by 5 bases and J by 7 bases, with 15 bases left in between. The CDR3 spans 13 residues. CDR3 DNA sequence: TGTGCCAGCAGTCGTGACGGGGTTCGGGAGCAGTACTTC. This codes for CASSRDGVREQYF.

This clonotype was recorded many times. The chain is built from TRBV11-2 and TRBJ1-3; no definite D call. Germline V gene lookup returns CDR1 SGHAT and CDR2 FQNNGV. The CDR3 has 15 residues. V was pared by 6 bases and J by 3 bases, with 15 bases between. The chain's CDR3 is CASSLLEQLGNTIYF. DNA of the CDR3: TGTGCCAGCAGTTTATTGGAACAACTTGGAAACACCATATATTTT.

The chain carries TRBV6-1 and TRBJ2-7, with 8 bases lining up with TRBD1. After removal of 1 base from V and 2 bases from J, the junction contained 4 bases not matched to a gene. The CDR3 has 15 amino acids. The germline V gene has CDR1 MNHNS and CDR2 SASEGT. In DNA form, the CDR3 reads TGTGCCAGCAGTGAAGAGGGGACAGGTGCCTACGAGCAGTACTTC. The encoded protein is CASSEEGTGAYEQYF.

This clonotype was counted at least ten times. J is TRBJ2-2 and V is TRBV7-8, with 11 positions matching TRBD1. V was clipped by 2 bases and J by 7 bases; unmatched bases: 6. From germline, CDR1 is SGHVS and CDR2 FQNEAQ. The CDR3 covers 16 residues. In nucleotides, the CDR3 is TGTGCCAGCAGCTTACAGGACAGGGGGCTTATCGGGGAGCTGTTTTTT. It specifies CASSLQDRGLIGELFF. The complete variable domain, with remaining parts taken from reference TRBV7-8 and TRBJ2-2, reads GAGVSQSPRYKVAKRGQDVALRCDPISGHVSLFWYQQALGQGPEFLTYFQNEAQLDKSGLPSDRFFAERPEGSVSTLKIQRTQQEDSAVYLCASSLQDRGLIGELFFGEGSRLTVL.

This clonotype was counted a few times. J is TRBJ1-1 and V is TRBV10-2, with 9 nucleotides matching TRBD1. The germline gives CDR1 WSHSY, CDR2 SAAADI. Germline trimming cut 6 bases from V and 4 bases from J; bases unmatched to any gene: 3. This CDR3 comprises 13 residues. CDR3 loop: CASRGQGVTEAFF. CDR3 DNA sequence: TGCGCCAGCAGGGGACAGGGAGTCACTGAAGCTTTCTTT.

This clonotype was detected ten times or more. This chain connects TRBV28 to TRBJ2-7, with 10 bases identical to TRBD2. V lost 5 bases, J lost 3 bases, and 10 bases stayed unmatched. Per germline, CDR1 MDHEN and CDR2 SYDVKM. CDR3 size: 16 residues. Written as DNA, the CDR3 is TGTGCCAGCAGTCAATCGGCTAGCGGGAGTATCTACGAGCAGTACTTC. It is translated as CASSQSASGSIYEQYF.

This clonotype occurred many times. The CDR3 DNA follows: TGTGCCAGCAGTCCCCGGGCAGGGCTGGAGCGGGAGCTGTTTTTT. Its translation is CASSPRAGLERELFF. This chain uses TRBV6-1 with TRBJ2-2; the D gene is possibly TRBD1 (5 bases). Germline V gene sequence: CDR1 MNHNS, CDR2 SASEGT. The CDR3 consists of 15 residues. V was shortened by 5 bases and J by 9 bases, with 19 bases between the two germline ends.

This rearrangement joins TRBV5-1 to TRBJ2-2; D is ambiguous. The V gene's germline CDR1 is SGHRS and CDR2 YFSETQ. The CDR3 covers 14 residues. V shed 5 bases and J shed 1 base, with 9 bases lying between them. The CDR3 reads CASRTRGNTGELFF. Written as DNA, the CDR3 is TGCGCCAGCAGAACGCGCGGGAACACCGGGGAGCTGTTTTTT.

This clonotype has a count of ten or more. This sequence joins TRBV11-2 and TRBJ2-7; TRBD1 is a possible D gene (6 bases). CDR3 length: 16 residues. From germline, CDR1 is SGHAT and CDR2 FQNNGV. The ends were cut back, 5 bases at V and 4 bases at J, with 21 bases in the middle. CDR3 DNA: TGTGCCAGCAGCACCTACACCACAGGGTTTAGGTACGAGCAGTACTTC. This gives the protein CASSTYTTGFRYEQYF.

This clonotype was counted ten times or more. The chain is built from TRBV27 and TRBJ2-7, with D perhaps matching TRBD2 (6 bases). Germline V gene sequence: CDR1 MNHEY, CDR2 SMNVEV (reference sequence). The CDR3 extends over 16 amino acids. The V end was cut by 1 base, the J end by 2 bases, with 15 bases between. CDR3 protein: CASSLLVGSSPYEQYF. The CDR3 bases are TGTGCCAGCAGTTTATTGGTCGGGAGTAGTCCCTACGAGCAGTACTTC.

Worth noting for this clonotype: A much larger clone sits a single nucleotide away, making a read error possible. The chain couples TRBV6-5 to TRBJ1-2; tentatively, D is TRBD1 (5 bases). The germline V gene encodes CDR1 MNHEY and CDR2 SVGAGI. The CDR3 has 12 residues. V was shortened by 10 bases and J by 10 bases, with 19 bases between the two germline ends. CDR3 sequence: CATNSGLRDYTF. The CDR3 DNA sequence: TGTGCCACCAATTCAGGGTTGCGAGACTACACCTTC.

This clonotype was observed at least ten times. The rearrangement joins TRBV6-5 to TRBJ2-5; 8 nucleotides line up with TRBD1. Trimming removed 2 bases from V and 2 bases from J; junction bases left unmatched: 7. This CDR3 has 16 amino acids. Germline V gives CDR1 MNHEY, CDR2 SVGAGI. The CDR3 DNA sequence: TGTGCCAGCAGTTACGTACCTGGACAGGGACAAGAGACCCAGTACTTC. Its protein product is CASSYVPGQGQETQYF.

This clonotype was seen at least ten times. The chain carries TRBV6-1 and TRBJ1-5; 10 bases align to TRBD1. CDR1 is MNHNS, CDR2 SASEGT, per germline. Trimming cost V 4 bases and J 3 bases; bases outside gene matches: 9. This CDR3 is 17 amino acids long. CDR3 coding DNA: TGTGCCAGCAGTGCCCACCGGGACAGGGGACACAATCAGCCCCAGCATTTT. It specifies CASSAHRDRGHNQPQHF.

This clonotype was observed many times. The chain is built from TRBV6-2 or TRBV6-3 and TRBJ2-5; D is ambiguous. The V gene lost 5 bases and the J gene lost 2 bases, with 9 bases spanning the gap. The CDR3 has 13 residues. Germline values: CDR1 MNHEY, CDR2 SVGEGT. The CDR3, as DNA: TGTGCCAGCAGTCGACTGTCTCAAGAGACCCAGTACTTC. This gives the protein CASSRLSQETQYF.

The chain carries TRBV5-1 and TRBJ2-7; 9 positions match TRBD1. V shed 5 bases and J 6 bases; nucleotides not matched to a gene: 9. Germline V gives CDR1 SGHRS, CDR2 YFSETQ. The CDR3 is 14 residues long. The CDR3 DNA sequence: TGCGCCAGCAGGCTTATACAGGGGGCCAGCGAGCAGTACTTC. Encoded protein: CASRLIQGASEQYF.

In this sample, this clonotype turned up many times. J is TRBJ2-7 and V is TRBV2; unclear D gene. The ends were cut back, 7 bases at V and 7 bases at J, with 11 bases in the middle. This CDR3 has 11 residues. Germline CDR1 SNHLY, CDR2 FYNNEI. The CDR3 sequence: CASNDLGEQYF. The CDR3, as DNA: TGTGCCAGCAATGACCTAGGGGAGCAGTACTTC.

The chain recombines TRBV20-1 with TRBJ1-5, with D possibly matching TRBD1 (5 bases). Looked up from germline, CDR1 is DFQATT and CDR2 is SNEGSKA (reference sequence). The ends were cut back, 1 base at V and 6 bases at J, with 16 bases in the middle. CDR3 size: 15 residues. This chain's CDR3 is CSARGGKVGGQPQHF. The CDR3 bases are TGCAGTGCTAGAGGTGGTAAGGTGGGGGGTCAGCCCCAGCATTTT.

Note on this clonotype: In this CDR3 the conserved last residue, phenylalanine or tryptophan, is missing, so a read error is likely. This rearrangement joins TRBV6-1 to TRBJ1-2; D ambiguous. Trimming shortened V by 8 bases and J by 1 base, and 8 bases separated the two germline ends. This CDR3 is built from 12 residues. Germline lookup yields CDR1 MNHNS and CDR2 SASEGT. CDR3 DNA: TGTGCCAGCCGGACGGGTAACTATGGCTACACCTAC. It specifies CASRTGNYGYTY.

V and J are TRBV2 and TRBJ1-2; 10 nucleotides match TRBD1. The CDR3 is 16 residues long. Per germline, CDR1 SNHLY and CDR2 FYNNEI. Unmatched junction bases numbered 15, after V lost 4 bases and J lost 10 bases. CDR3 sequence reads: CASSAGTGVITGAYTF. The CDR3 nucleotides are TGTGCCAGCAGTGCCGGGACAGGGGTTATAACAGGCGCCTACACCTTC.

This clonotype was counted at least ten times. This rearrangement joins TRBV2 to TRBJ2-5; D possibly corresponds to TRBD1 (7 bases). This CDR3 is 16 amino acids long. V was shortened by 3 bases and J by 1 base, with 15 bases between the two germline ends. The germline CDR1 and CDR2 sequences are SNHLY and FYNNEI. The CDR3 DNA sequence: TGTGCCAGCAGTGACACCAGGGGGGCGCTCCAAGAGACCCAGTACTTC. Protein: CASSDTRGALQETQYF. The whole variable domain, remainder taken from reference TRBV2 and TRBJ2-5, is EPEVTQTPSHQVTQMGQEVILRCVPISNHLYFYWYRQILGQKVEFLVSFYNNEISEKSEIFDDQFSVERPDGSNFTLKIRSTKLEDSAMYFCASSDTRGALQETQYFGPGTRLLVL.